This T cell receptor (beta chain) was sequenced during a study of T cell responses to AZD1222 COVID-19 vaccine. Sequencing was performed with immunoSEQ multiplex PCR; in TCRdb, only in-frame clones are kept and a portion is missing. Among about 56,000 clones listed, about 86% were seen once. Regarding this clone: Its target is unknown.

Some second doses came at about 4 weeks and others at about 12 weeks; these were pooled. General study findings and limits: The span of vaccine-associated CD4 TCRs extended across spike, with dominance at 160-218 and 743-854. Females outnumbered males among donors, who were mostly white British; clonal diversity was possibly underestimated. Sampling that yielded the repertoires occurred only after the peak T cell response.

The germline CDR1 and CDR2 sequences are SGHRS and YFSETQ. V lost 1 base and J lost 6, with 15 bases in between. This CDR3 is 15 amino acids long. The sample in question was peripheral blood, obtained 28 days after the second AZD1222 dose. The receptor was derived from an adult who received the AZD1222 COVID-19 vaccine. The rearrangement joins TRBV5-1 to TRBJ2-3; D ambiguous. The CDR3 DNA reads as TGCGCCAGCAGCTTGCTCGTATCTGAGAGGGATACGCAGTATTTT. Its translation: CASSLLVSERDTQYF.